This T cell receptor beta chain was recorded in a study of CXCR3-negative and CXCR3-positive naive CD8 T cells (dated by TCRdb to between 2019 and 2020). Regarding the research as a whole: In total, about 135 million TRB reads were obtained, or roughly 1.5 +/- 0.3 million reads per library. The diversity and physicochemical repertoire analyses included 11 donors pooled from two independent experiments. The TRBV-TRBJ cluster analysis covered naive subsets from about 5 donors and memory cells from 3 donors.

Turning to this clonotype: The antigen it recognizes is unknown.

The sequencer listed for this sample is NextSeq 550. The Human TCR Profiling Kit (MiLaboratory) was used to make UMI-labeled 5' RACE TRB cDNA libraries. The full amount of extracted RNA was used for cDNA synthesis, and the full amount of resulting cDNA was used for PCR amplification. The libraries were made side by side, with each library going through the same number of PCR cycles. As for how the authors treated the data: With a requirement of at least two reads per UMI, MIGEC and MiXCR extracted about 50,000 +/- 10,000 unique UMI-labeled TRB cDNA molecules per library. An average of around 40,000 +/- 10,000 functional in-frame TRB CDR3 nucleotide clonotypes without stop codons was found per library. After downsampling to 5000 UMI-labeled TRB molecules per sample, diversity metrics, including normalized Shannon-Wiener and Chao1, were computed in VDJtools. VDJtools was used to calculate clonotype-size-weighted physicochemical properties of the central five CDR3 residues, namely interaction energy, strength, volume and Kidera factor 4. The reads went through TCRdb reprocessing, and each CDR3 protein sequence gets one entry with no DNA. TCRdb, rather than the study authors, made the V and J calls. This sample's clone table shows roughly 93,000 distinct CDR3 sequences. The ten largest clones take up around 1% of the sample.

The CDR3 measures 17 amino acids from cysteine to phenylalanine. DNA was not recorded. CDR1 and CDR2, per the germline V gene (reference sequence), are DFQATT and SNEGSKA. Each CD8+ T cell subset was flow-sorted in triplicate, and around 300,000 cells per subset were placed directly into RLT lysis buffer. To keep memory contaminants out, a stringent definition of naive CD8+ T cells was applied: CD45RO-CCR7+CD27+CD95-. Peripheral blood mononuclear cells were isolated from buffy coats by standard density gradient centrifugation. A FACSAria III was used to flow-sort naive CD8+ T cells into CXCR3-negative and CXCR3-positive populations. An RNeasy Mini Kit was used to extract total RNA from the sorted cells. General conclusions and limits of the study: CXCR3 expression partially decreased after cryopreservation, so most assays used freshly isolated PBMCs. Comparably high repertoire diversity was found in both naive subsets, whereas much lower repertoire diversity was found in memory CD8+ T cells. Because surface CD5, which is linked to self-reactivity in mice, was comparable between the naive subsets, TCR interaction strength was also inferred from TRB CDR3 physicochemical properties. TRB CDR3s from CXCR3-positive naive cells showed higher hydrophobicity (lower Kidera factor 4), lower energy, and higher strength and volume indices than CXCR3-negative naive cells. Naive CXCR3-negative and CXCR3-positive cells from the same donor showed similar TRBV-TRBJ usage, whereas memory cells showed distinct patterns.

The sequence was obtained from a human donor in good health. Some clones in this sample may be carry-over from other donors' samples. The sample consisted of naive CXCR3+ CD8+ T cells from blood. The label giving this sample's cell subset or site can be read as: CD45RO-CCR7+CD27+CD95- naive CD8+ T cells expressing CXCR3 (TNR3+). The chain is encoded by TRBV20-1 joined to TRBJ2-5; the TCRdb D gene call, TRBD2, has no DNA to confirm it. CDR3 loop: CSARVDLPGRPPETQYF.